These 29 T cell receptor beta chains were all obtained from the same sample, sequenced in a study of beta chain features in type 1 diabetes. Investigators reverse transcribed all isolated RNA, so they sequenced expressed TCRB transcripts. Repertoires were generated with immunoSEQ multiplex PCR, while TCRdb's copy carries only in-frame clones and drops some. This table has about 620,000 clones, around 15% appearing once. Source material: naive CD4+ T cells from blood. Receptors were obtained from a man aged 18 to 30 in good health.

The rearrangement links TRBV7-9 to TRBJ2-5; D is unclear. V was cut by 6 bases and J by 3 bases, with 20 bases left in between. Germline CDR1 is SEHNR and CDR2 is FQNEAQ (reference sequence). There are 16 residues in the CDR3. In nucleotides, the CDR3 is TGTGCCAGCAGTCGTCTGGCAGGCGGAAGGGAAGAGACCCAGTACTTC. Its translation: CASSRLAGGREETQYF.

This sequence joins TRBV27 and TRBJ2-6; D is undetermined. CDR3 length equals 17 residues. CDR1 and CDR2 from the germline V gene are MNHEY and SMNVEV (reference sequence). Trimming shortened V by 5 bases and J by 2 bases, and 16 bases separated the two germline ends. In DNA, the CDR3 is TGTGCCAGCAGTCGAAAATCCAATCTGGCTGGGGCCAACGTCCTGACTTTC. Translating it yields CASSRKSNLAGANVLTF.

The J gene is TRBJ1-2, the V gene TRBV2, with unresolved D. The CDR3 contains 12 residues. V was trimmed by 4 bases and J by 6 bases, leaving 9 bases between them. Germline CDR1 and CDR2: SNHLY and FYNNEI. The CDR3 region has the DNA TGTGCCAGCAGTGTGGAGGGAGATGGCTACACCTTC. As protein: CASSVEGDGYTF.

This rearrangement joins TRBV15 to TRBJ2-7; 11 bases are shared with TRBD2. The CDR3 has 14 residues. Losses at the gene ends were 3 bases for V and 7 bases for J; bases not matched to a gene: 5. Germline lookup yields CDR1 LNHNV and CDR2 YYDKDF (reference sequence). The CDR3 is CATSRGTSGREQYF. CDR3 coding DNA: TGTGCCACCAGCAGGGGAACTAGCGGGAGAGAGCAGTACTTC.

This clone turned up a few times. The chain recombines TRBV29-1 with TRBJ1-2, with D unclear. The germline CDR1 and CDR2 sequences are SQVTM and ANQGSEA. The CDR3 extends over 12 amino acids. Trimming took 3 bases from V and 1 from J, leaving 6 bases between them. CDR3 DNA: TGCAGCGTTGACCGGATTAACTATGGCTACACCTTC. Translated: CSVDRINYGYTF.

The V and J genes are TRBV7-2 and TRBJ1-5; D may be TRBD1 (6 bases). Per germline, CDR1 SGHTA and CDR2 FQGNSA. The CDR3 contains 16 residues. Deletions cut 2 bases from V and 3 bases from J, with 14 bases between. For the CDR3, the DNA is TGTGCCAGCAGCTTATACGGCAGGGGCTTCAATCAGCCCCAGCATTTT. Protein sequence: CASSLYGRGFNQPQHF.

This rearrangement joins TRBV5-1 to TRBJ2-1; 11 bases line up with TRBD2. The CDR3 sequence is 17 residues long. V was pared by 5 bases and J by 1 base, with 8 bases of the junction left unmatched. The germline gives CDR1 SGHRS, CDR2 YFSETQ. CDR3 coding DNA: TGCGCCAGCAGTCTACGGACTAGCGGGTATTCCTACAATGAGCAGTTCTTC. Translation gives CASSLRTSGYSYNEQFF.

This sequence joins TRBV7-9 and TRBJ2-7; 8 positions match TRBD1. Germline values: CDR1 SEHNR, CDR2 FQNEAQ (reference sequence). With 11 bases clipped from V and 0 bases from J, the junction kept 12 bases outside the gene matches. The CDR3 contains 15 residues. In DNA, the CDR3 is TGTGCCTCATCAGCGTTTGGACAGGGCTCCTACGAGCAGTACTTC. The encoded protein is CASSAFGQGSYEQYF.

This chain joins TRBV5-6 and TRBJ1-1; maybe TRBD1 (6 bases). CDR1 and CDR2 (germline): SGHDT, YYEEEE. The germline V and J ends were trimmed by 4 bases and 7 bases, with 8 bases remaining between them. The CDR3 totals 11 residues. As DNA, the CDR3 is TGTGCCAGCAGCCGAGGGGGTGAAGCTTTCTTT. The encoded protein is CASSRGGEAFF.

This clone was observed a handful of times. This CDR3 is CASSFIGDFTDTQYF. In DNA, the CDR3 is TGTGCCAGCAGCTTCATTGGGGACTTCACAGATACGCAGTATTTT. This chain uses TRBV7-2 with TRBJ2-3; weak D call: TRBD2 (6 bases). CDR3 length: 15 amino acids. The germline V and J ends were trimmed by 3 bases and 2 bases, with 12 bases remaining between them. Germline V CDR1 and CDR2: SGHTA, FQGNSA. Drawing the rest from reference TRBV7-2 and TRBJ2-3, the complete variable domain is GAGVSQSPSNKVTEKGKDVELRCDPISGHTALYWYRQSLGQGLEFLIYFQGNSAPDKSGLPSDRFSAERTGGSVSTLTIQRTQQEDSAVYLCASSFIGDFTDTQYFGPGTRLTVL.

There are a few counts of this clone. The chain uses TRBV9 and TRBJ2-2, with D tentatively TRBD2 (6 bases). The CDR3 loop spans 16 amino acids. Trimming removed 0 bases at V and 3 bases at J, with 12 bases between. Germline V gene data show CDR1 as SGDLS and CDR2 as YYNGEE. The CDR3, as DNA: TGTGCCAGCAGCGTAGGTATGCGGAGGGACACCGGGGAGCTGTTTTTT. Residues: CASSVGMRRDTGELFF.

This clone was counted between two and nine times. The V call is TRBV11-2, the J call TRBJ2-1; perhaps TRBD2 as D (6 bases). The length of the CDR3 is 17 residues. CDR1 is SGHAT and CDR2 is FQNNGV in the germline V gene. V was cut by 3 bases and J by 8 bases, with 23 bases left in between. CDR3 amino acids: CASSLIRLVLTGDEQFF. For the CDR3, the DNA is TGTGCCAGCAGCTTGATCAGACTAGTACTTACCGGCGATGAGCAGTTCTTC.

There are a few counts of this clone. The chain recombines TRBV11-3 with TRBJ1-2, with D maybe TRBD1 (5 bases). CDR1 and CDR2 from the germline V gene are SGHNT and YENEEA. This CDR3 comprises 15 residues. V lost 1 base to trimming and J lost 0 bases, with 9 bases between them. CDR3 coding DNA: TGTGCCAGCAGCTTAGCCGGGGCGGCTAACTATGGCTACACCTTC. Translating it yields CASSLAGAANYGYTF.

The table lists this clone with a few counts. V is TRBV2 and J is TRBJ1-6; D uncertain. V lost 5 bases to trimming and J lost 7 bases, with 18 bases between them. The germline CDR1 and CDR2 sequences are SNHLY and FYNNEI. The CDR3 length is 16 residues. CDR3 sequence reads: CASSIEETVGNSPLHF. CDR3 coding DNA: TGTGCCAGCAGTATTGAAGAAACCGTAGGGAATTCACCCCTCCACTTT.

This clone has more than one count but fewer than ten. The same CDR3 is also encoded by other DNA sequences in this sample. The CDR3 is CATSRGGYGYTF. The CDR3 DNA is TGTGCCACCAGCAGGGGCGGCTATGGCTACACCTTC. The rearrangement uses TRBV15 and TRBJ1-2; D is ambiguous. From germline, CDR1 is LNHNV and CDR2 YYDKDF (reference sequence). The CDR3 length is 12 residues. With 3 bases removed from V and 4 bases from J, the gap between germline ends came to 6 bases.

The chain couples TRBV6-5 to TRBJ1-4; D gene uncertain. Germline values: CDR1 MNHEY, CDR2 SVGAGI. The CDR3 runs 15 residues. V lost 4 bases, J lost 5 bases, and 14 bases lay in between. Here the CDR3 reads CASSSRGQTNEKLFF. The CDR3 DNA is TGTGCCAGCAGTTCCCGAGGTCAGACAAATGAAAAACTGTTTTTT.

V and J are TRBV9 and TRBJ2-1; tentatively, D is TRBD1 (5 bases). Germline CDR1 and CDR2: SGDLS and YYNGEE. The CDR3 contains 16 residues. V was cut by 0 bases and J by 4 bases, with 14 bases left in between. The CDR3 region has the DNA TGTGCCAGCAGCGTAGGGACCCTGGACAAGTACAATGAGCAGTTCTTC. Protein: CASSVGTLDKYNEQFF.

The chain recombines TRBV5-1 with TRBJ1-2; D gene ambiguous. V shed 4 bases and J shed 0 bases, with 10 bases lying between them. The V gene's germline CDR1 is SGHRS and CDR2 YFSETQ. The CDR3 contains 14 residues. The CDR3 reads CASSLDGTNYGYTF. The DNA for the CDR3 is TGCGCCAGCAGCCTGGACGGGACTAACTATGGCTACACCTTC.

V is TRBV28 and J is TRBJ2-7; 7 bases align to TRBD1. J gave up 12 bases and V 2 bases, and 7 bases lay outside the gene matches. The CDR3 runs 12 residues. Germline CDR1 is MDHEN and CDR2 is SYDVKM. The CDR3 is CASSLPTGSWYF. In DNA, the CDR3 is TGTGCCAGCAGTTTACCGACAGGGAGTTGGTACTTC.

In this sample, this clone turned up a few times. CDR3 DNA: TGTGCCAGCAGTTACTCCCAGGGGCGTCAGGGAAAACTGTTTTTT. Translation: CASSYSQGRQGKLFF. The chain uses TRBV6-5 and TRBJ1-4; D is possibly TRBD1 (6 bases). This CDR3 contains 15 residues. Germline V gives CDR1 MNHEY, CDR2 SVGAGI. V was clipped by 0 bases and J by 10 bases, with 15 bases between them.

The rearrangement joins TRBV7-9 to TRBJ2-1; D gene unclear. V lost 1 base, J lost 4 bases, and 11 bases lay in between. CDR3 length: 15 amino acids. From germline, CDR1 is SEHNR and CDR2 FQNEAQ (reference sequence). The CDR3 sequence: CASSLDWKGYNEQFF. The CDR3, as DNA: TGTGCCAGCAGCTTAGATTGGAAAGGGTACAATGAGCAGTTCTTC.

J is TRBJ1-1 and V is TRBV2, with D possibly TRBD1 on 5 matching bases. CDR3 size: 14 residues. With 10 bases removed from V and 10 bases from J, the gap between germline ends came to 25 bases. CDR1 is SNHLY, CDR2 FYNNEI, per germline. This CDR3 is CAIPLNRDGKVAFF. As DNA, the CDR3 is TGTGCCATCCCCCTAAACCGGGACGGGAAGGTAGCTTTCTTT.

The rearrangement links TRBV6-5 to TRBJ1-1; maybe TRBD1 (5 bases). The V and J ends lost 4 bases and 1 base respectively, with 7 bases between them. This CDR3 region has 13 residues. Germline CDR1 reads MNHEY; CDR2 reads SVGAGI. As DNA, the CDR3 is TGTGCCAGCAGTTTCACAGGGAACACTGAAGCTTTCTTT. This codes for CASSFTGNTEAFF.

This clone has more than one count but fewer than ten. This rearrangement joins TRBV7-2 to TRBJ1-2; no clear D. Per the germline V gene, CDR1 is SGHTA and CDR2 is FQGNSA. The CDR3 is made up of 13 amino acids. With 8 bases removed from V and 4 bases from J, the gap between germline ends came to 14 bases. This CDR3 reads CASGRNTAYGYTF. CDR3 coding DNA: TGTGCCAGCGGCCGAAACACGGCCTATGGCTACACCTTC. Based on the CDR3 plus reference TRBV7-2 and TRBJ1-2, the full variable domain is GAGVSQSPSNKVTEKGKDVELRCDPISGHTALYWYRQSLGQGLEFLIYFQGNSAPDKSGLPSDRFSAERTGGSVSTLTIQRTQQEDSAVYLCASGRNTAYGYTFGSGTRLTVV.

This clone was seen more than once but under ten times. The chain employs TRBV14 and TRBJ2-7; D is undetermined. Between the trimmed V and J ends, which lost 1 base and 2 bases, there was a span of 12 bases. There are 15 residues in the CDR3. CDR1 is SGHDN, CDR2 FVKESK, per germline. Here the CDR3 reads CASSQGHTSTYEQYF. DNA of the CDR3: TGTGCCAGCAGCCAAGGTCACACCTCCACCTACGAGCAGTACTTC.

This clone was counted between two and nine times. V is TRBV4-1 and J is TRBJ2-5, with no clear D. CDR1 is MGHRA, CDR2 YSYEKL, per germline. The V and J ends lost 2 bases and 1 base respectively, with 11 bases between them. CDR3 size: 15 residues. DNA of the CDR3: TGCGCCAGCAGCCAACGCTACCTCCGCCAAGAGACCCAGTACTTC. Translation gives CASSQRYLRQETQYF.

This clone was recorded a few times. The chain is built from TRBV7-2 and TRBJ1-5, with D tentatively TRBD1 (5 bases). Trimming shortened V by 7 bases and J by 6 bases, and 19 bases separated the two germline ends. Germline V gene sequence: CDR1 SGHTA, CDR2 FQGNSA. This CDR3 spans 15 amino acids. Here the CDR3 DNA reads TGTGCCAGCACCGCCCTGGGGCAAAGTGGTCAGCCCCAGCATTTT. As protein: CASTALGQSGQPQHF.

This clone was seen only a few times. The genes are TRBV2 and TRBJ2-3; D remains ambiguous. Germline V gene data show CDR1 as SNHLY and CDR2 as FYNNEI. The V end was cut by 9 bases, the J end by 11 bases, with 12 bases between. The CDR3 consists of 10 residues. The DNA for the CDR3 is TGTGCCAGGGGTCCCGGGTGGCAGTATTTT. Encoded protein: CARGPGWQYF.

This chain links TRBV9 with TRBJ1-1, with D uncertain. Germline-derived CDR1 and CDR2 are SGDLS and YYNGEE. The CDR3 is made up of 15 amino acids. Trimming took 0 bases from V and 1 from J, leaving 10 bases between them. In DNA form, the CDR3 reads TGTGCCAGCAGCGTAGAAATAGGAGCGAACACTGAAGCTTTCTTT. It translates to CASSVEIGANTEAFF. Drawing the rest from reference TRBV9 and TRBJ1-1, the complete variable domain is DSGVTQTPKHLITATGQRVTLRCSPRSGDLSVYWYQQSLDQGLQFLIQYYNGEERAKGNILERFSAQQFPDLHSELNLSSLELGDSALYFCASSVEIGANTEAFFGQGTRLTVV.